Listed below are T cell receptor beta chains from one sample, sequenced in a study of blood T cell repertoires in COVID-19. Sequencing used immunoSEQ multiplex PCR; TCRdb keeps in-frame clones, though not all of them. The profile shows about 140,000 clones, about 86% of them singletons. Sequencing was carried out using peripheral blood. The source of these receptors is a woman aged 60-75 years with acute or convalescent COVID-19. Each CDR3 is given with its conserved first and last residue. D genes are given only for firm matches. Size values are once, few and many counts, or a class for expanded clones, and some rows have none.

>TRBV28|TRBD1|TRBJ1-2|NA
TGTGCCAGCGGCTTCGAACGGGACAGGGGTAACTATGGCTACACCTTC
CASGFERDRGNYGYTF
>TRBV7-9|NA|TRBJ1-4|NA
TGTGCCAGCAGCTTATATAATGAAAAACTGTTTTTT
CASSLYNEKLFF
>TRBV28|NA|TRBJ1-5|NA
TGTGCCAGCAGCGACAGGCCCAATCAGCCCCAGCATTTT
CASSDRPNQPQHF
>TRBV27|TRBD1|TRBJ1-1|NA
TGTGCCAGCAGTTCACCCACAGGGGGCAGGATCGCTGAAGCTTTCTTT
CASSSPTGGRIAEAFF
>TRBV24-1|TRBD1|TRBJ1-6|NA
TGTGCCACCAGTGATTTCCCGGGACAGTATAATTCACCCCTCCACTTT
CATSDFPGQYNSPLHF
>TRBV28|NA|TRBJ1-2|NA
TGTGCCAGCAGTTTCGGAGGGAGGAATGGCTACACCTTC
CASSFGGRNGYTF
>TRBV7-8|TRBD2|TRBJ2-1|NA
TGTGCCAGCAGGAGGGGGCGACTAGCGGGAACGAGGACCTACAATGAGCAGTTCTTC
CASRRGRLAGTRTYNEQFF
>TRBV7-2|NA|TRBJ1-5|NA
TGTGCCAGCAGCTTAACGGGGGGATCAAATCAGCCCCAGCATTTT
CASSLTGGSNQPQHF
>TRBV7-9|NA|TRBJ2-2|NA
TGTGCCAGCAGCTTAGTCAAGGAGACCGGGGAGCTGTTTTTT
CASSLVKETGELFF
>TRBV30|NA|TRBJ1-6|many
TGTGCCTGGAGTAGACTCCTTCTCCTCCACTTT
CAWSRLLLLHF
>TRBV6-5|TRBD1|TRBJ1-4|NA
TGTGCCAGCAGTCAATCTGCTGGACAGGTCGCGCTGTTTTTT
CASSQSAGQVALFF
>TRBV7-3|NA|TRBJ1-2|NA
TGTGCCAGCAGCCCGCCGACAGGATATGGCTACACCTTC
CASSPPTGYGYTF
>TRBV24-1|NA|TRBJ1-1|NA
TGTGCCACCAAGGGAAGGGTAGGGGCTGAAGCTTTCTTT
CATKGRVGAEAFF
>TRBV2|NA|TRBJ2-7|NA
TGTGCCAGCTCACTTACAGGGCTAAGCCCCTACGAGCAGTACTTC
CASSLTGLSPYEQYF
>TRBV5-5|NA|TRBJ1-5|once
TGTGCCAGCAGCTTGTCATCGGGGGGCAATCAGCCCCAGCATTTT
CASSLSSGGNQPQHF
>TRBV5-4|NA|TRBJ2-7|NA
TGTGCCAGCAGCCAGAACAGGGGAGGTACCTACGAGCAGTACTTC
CASSQNRGGTYEQYF
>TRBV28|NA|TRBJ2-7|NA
TGTGCCAGCAGCCTCCCGGGAGCCTACGAGCAGTACTTC
CASSLPGAYEQYF
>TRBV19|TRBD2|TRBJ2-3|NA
TGTGCCAGTAGAGTAGCGGGAGCAGATACGCAGTATTTT
CASRVAGADTQYF
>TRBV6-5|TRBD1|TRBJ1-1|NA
TGTGCCAGCAGTTCCCCGACAGGGACAGGGAACACTGAAGCTTTCTTT
CASSSPTGTGNTEAFF
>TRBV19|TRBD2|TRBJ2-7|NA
TGTGCCAGTAGAACTAGCGGGAGCTCCTACGAGCAGTACTTC
CASRTSGSSYEQYF
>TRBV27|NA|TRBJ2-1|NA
TGTGCCAGCAGTACCCAGGGTCCCTACAATGAGCAGTTCTTC
CASSTQGPYNEQFF
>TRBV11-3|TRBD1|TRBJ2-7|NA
TGTGCCAGCAGCTCCTGGGACAGGCTGATGCGCGACGAGCAGTACTTC
CASSSWDRLMRDEQYF
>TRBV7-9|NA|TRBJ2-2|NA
TGTGCCAGCAGCGTCACAGTGAACACCGGGGAGCTGTTTTTT
CASSVTVNTGELFF
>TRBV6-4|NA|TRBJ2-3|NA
TGTGCCAGCAGCTACGAACTCACAGATACGCAGTATTTT
CASSYELTDTQYF
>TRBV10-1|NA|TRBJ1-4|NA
TGCCCCAGCCGTCCTCGTTTTGCAACTAATGAAAAACTGTTTTTT
CPSRPRFATNEKLFF
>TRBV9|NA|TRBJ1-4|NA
TGTGCCAGCAGCGTAGAACAGGGATTTGCAACTAATGAAAAACTGTTTTTT
CASSVEQGFATNEKLFF
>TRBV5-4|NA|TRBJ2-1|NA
TGTGCCAGCAGCCGAGCTAGCGTCAATGAGCAGTTCTTC
CASSRASVNEQFF
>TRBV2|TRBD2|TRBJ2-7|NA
TGTGCCAGCAGTGTCGAACGATCTAGCGGGGTATCCTACGAGCAGTACTTC
CASSVERSSGVSYEQYF
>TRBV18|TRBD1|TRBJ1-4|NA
TGTGCCAGCACCCTTAACAGGGGTTACGAAAAACTGTTTTTT
CASTLNRGYEKLFF
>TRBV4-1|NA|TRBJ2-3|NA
TGCGCCAGCAGCCAGGTGCTGGGGGCGAGGACAGATACGCAGTATTTT
CASSQVLGARTDTQYF
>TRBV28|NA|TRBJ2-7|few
TGTGCCAGCAGTCTCACAGGGGGGGTCTACGAGCAGTACTTC
CASSLTGGVYEQYF
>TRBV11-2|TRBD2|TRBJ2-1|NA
TGTGCCAGCAGCTTATTCGGGAGGGCTTTTAATGAGCAGTTCTTC
CASSLFGRAFNEQFF
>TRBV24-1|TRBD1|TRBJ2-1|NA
TGTGCCACCAGTGAGTATGACAGGGGAAGCTCCTACAATGAGCAGTTCTTC
CATSEYDRGSSYNEQFF